One sample yielded the 14 T cell receptor beta chains listed below, sequenced in a study of CD8 T cells in Susac syndrome (dated 2019 in TCRdb). The method behind the library was the immunoSEQ multiplex PCR assay. RNA was extracted using the RNeasy kit, and 0.5 to 1 microgram was reverse transcribed with random hexamers. TCRdb passed the public sequencing reads through fastp at Q25 and MiXCR, retaining productive beta sequences. Identical CDR3 protein sequences are pooled into one entry, listed with their most common genes and DNA. For this sample the table gives 110,000 or so distinct CDR3 sequences, of which about nine tenths were detected only once. The ten largest clones capture less than 0.15% of the sample. Sequencing used CD4+ T cells from PBMCs. The receptors were sampled from a human donor in good health.

This rearrangement joins TRBV5-4 to TRBJ1-2; 7 bases line up with TRBD1. This CDR3 has 15 amino acids. Trimming at V came to 2 bases and at J to 1 base, leaving 5 bases not matched to a gene. Germline CDR1 and CDR2: SGHNT and YYREEE (reference sequence). CDR3 DNA: TGTGCCAGCAGCTTACCGGGACAGAATAACTATGGCTACACCTTC. Its translation: CASSLPGQNNYGYTF.

The chain carries TRBV7-2 and TRBJ1-3; a weak D match, TRBD1 (6 bases). V was trimmed by 5 bases and J by 1 base, leaving 12 bases between them. CDR3 size: 15 residues. Per germline, CDR1 SGHTA and CDR2 FQGNSA. The CDR3 sequence: CASSSTGPSGNTIYF. In nucleotides, the CDR3 is TGTGCCAGCAGCAGTACAGGGCCTTCTGGAAACACCATATATTTT.

The J gene is TRBJ1-1, the V gene TRBV29-1, with 7 bases identical to TRBD1. V was clipped by 6 bases and J by 10 bases; unmatched bases: 17. This CDR3 comprises 14 residues. Germline V lookup: CDR1 SQVTM, CDR2 ANQGSEA. As DNA, the CDR3 is TGCAGCGTCGACCCTTCGGGGCAGGGGGTCTTAGCTTTCTTT. Residues: CSVDPSGQGVLAFF.

The J gene is TRBJ1-1, the V gene TRBV29-1; perhaps TRBD1 as D (6 bases). The CDR3 runs 11 residues. CDR1 is SQVTM and CDR2 is ANQGSEA in the germline V gene. Between the trimmed V and J ends, which lost 8 bases and 8 bases, there was a span of 15 bases. CDR3 amino acids: CSSWDGTEAFF. CDR3 sequence (DNA): TGCAGCTCTTGGGACGGGACAGAAGCTTTCTTT.

The chain has TRBV2 and TRBJ1-2; tentatively, D is TRBD1 (5 bases). V lost 11 bases to trimming and J lost 2 bases, with 12 bases between them. CDR3 length equals 12 residues. CDR1 is SNHLY, CDR2 FYNNEI, per germline. DNA of the CDR3: TGTGCCGGAGGGGACGGGAACTATGGCTACACCTTC. Translating gives CAGGDGNYGYTF.

The CDR3, as DNA: TGTGCCAGCAGTGGGCCGACTAGCGGGACTGGTCGCGGCAAAAACATTCAGTACTTC. It yields the protein CASSGPTSGTGRGKNIQYF. The V gene is TRBV2, the J gene TRBJ2-4; 11 nucleotides align to TRBD2. The V segment lost 4 bases and the J segment 3 bases; nucleotides outside the gene matches: 14. Germline V gene sequence: CDR1 SNHLY, CDR2 FYNNEI. This CDR3 contains 19 residues.

This chain links TRBV6-1 with TRBJ2-3, with D maybe TRBD2 (5 bases). Between the trimmed V and J ends, which lost 3 bases and 3 bases, there was a span of 16 bases. Germline-derived CDR1 and CDR2 are MNHNS and SASEGT. The CDR3 contains 16 residues. Written as DNA, the CDR3 is TGTGCCAGCAGTGACCGGGGAGTCGTAGAAACAGATACGCAGTATTTT. Translating gives CASSDRGVVETDTQYF.

In this sample, this clonotype turned up a few times. This sequence joins TRBV7-9 and TRBJ1-5; D unresolved. This CDR3 region has 16 residues. Germline values: CDR1 SEHNR, CDR2 FQNEAQ (reference sequence). The V and J ends lost 1 base and 2 bases respectively, with 12 bases between them. The CDR3 nucleotides read TGTGCCAGCAGCTTAGTCTGGGCAGCAGGCAATCAGCCCCAGCATTTT. Its protein product is CASSLVWAAGNQPQHF. The full variable domain, completed using reference TRBV7-9 and TRBJ1-5, is DTGVSQNPRHKITKRGQNVTFRCDPISEHNRLYWYRQTLGQGPEFLTYFQNEAQLEKSRLLSDRFSAERPKGSFSTLEIQRTEQGDSAMYLCASSLVWAAGNQPQHFGDGTRLSIL.

The V gene is TRBV14, the J gene TRBJ1-2; D gene ambiguous. The CDR3 covers 14 residues. Trimming took off 1 base at V and 6 bases at J, with 12 bases between the two ends. Germline V gene sequence: CDR1 SGHDN, CDR2 FVKESK. CDR3 sequence: CASSQGKGWDGYTF. The CDR3 DNA is TGTGCCAGCAGCCAAGGCAAGGGATGGGATGGCTACACCTTC.

This clonotype appeared a single time. The CDR3 loop is CASSDNDGGKNIQYF. The CDR3, as DNA: TGTGCCAGCAGTGACAATGACGGCGGCAAAAACATTCAGTACTTC. V gene TRBV25-1 combines with J gene TRBJ2-4; D unresolved. Germline CDR1 reads MGHDK; CDR2 reads SYGVNS. V was trimmed by 3 bases and J by 3 bases, leaving 12 bases between them. This CDR3 comprises 15 residues. The complete variable domain, with remaining parts taken from reference TRBV25-1 and TRBJ2-4, reads EADIYQTPRYLVIGTGKKITLECSQTMGHDKMYWYQQDPGMELHLIHYSYGVNSTEKGDLSSESTVSRIRTEHFPLTLESARPSHTSQYLCASSDNDGGKNIQYFGAGTRLSVL.

CDR3 nucleotide sequence: TGTGCCAGCAGCCTCCCGAGGGATACGCAGTATTTT. Translating gives CASSLPRDTQYF. The chain joins TRBV7-2 to TRBJ2-3, with D uncertain. CDR3 size: 12 residues. CDR1 is SGHTA and CDR2 is FQGNSA in the germline V gene. The V end lost 5 bases, the J end lost 6 bases, and 9 bases lay between the germline ends. Based on the CDR3 plus reference TRBV7-2 and TRBJ2-3, the full variable domain is GAGVSQSPSNKVTEKGKDVELRCDPISGHTALYWYRQSLGQGLEFLIYFQGNSAPDKSGLPSDRFSAERTGGSVSTLTIQRTQQEDSAVYLCASSLPRDTQYFGPGTRLTVL.

The rearrangement joins TRBV7-2 to TRBJ2-1, with 7 bases that match TRBD2. The V segment lost 5 bases and the J segment 4 bases; nucleotides outside the gene matches: 5. Germline V lookup: CDR1 SGHTA, CDR2 FQGNSA. This CDR3 region has 14 residues. The CDR3 DNA reads as TGTGCCAGCAGCGGGTTAGCGGGTTACAATGAGCAGTTCTTC. Protein product: CASSGLAGYNEQFF.

V is TRBV7-9 and J is TRBJ2-5; D is undetermined. Trimming took off 6 bases at V and 4 bases at J, with 18 bases between the two ends. Germline CDR1 reads SEHNR; CDR2 reads FQNEAQ (reference sequence). CDR3 length: 15 amino acids. The CDR3 DNA reads as TGTGCCAGCAGACCGACAAACTCGGGCGGAGAGACCCAGTACTTC. Its translation: CASRPTNSGGETQYF.

This chain uses TRBV6-6 with TRBJ2-2, with 8 nucleotides matching TRBD2. CDR1 and CDR2 (germline): MNHNY, SVGAGI (reference sequence). The junction had 5 bases not matched to a gene; V was cut back by 5 bases and J by 0 bases. This CDR3 region has 16 residues. The chain's CDR3 is CASSRAGDANTGELFF. Written as DNA, the CDR3 is TGTGCCAGCAGTCGAGCGGGGGATGCGAACACCGGGGAGCTGTTTTTT.